Shown below are 12 T cell receptor beta chains from a single sample sequenced in a study of blood T cells in healthy people across ages (dated by TCRdb to the mid-2010s). Libraries were built with 5' RACE. The sequencer was an Illumina HiSeq 2500. A second roughly 6 to 12 cycle PCR used a sample-barcoded 5' primer and a J-beta primer mix. TCRdb itself trimmed the public reads at Q25 with fastp, ran MiXCR and retained productive beta chains. CDR3 protein duplicates are merged, each entry listing the most common genes and DNA. For this sample the table gives about 1.8 million distinct CDR3 sequences, of which just under 50% were detected only once. Approximately 2.1% of the sample is taken by the ten largest. The sequenced material came from blood. The receptors shown here come from a woman in her thirties or forties in good health.

This rearrangement joins TRBV6-1 to TRBJ2-1; 9 positions agree with TRBD1. CDR1 and CDR2 (germline): MNHNS, SASEGT. Germline trimming cut 5 bases from V and 6 bases from J; bases unmatched to any gene: 11. The CDR3 loop spans 16 amino acids. The DNA for the CDR3 is TGTGCCAGCAGTAATTGGGACAGGGCAGGGGGCAATGAGCAGTTCTTC. Protein sequence: CASSNWDRAGGNEQFF.

The chain couples TRBV20-1 to TRBJ2-3; D tentatively reads TRBD1 or TRBD2 (5 bases each). V lost 3 bases to trimming and J lost 5 bases, with 9 bases between them. In germline, CDR1 is DFQATT, CDR2 SNEGSKA (reference sequence). This CDR3 spans 12 amino acids. The DNA of the CDR3 is TGCAGTGCTAGGGGGGACCTAGATACGCAGTATTTT. Its protein is CSARGDLDTQYF.

This chain uses TRBV6-5 with TRBJ1-5; D is possibly TRBD1 (5 bases). Between the trimmed V and J ends, which lost 1 base and 4 bases, there was a span of 14 bases. Germline CDR1 MNHEY, CDR2 SVGAGI. CDR3 length equals 16 residues. The CDR3 nucleotides read TGTGCCAGCAGTTACTACCCGTCACGGGGGAATCAGCCCCAGCATTTT. Protein: CASSYYPSRGNQPQHF.

This clonotype showed up just once. The chain links TRBV6-6 to TRBJ2-1; 7 positions agree with TRBD1. Germline assignment: CDR1 MNHNY and CDR2 SVGAGI (reference sequence). This CDR3 spans 16 amino acids. Trimming removed 6 bases from V and 13 bases from J; junction bases left unmatched: 21. DNA of the CDR3: TGTGCCAGCAGGGACAGACAGGGTGGGAGAGGAGAGACCCAGTTCTTC. It codes for CASRDRQGGRGETQFF.

The V gene is TRBV12-3 or TRBV12-4, the J gene TRBJ1-1, with TRBD1 matching over 8 bases. V lost 2 bases and J lost 5; bases outside the gene matches: 7. The CDR3 is 15 residues long. This CDR3 is CASSLSGRGLTEAFF. Written as DNA, the CDR3 is TGTGCCAGCAGTTTATCTGGCAGGGGGCTGACTGAAGCTTTCTTT.

V and J are TRBV7-2 and TRBJ1-6; D is possibly TRBD1 (6 bases). Trimming took 5 bases from V and 9 from J, leaving 17 bases between them. CDR1 is SGHTA and CDR2 is FQGNSA in the germline V gene. The length of the CDR3 is 15 residues. CDR3 coding DNA: TGTGCCAGCAGCCGGGGGGGGCAGGGGACTTCACCCCTCCACTTT. This gives the protein CASSRGGQGTSPLHF. The full variable domain, its missing parts supplied by reference TRBV7-2 and TRBJ1-6, is GAGVSQSPSNKVTEKGKDVELRCDPISGHTALYWYRQSLGQGLEFLIYFQGNSAPDKSGLPSDRFSAERTGGSVSTLTIQRTQQEDSAVYLCASSRGGQGTSPLHFGNGTRLTVT.

The gene calls are TRBV29-1 and TRBJ2-1; 11 bases match TRBD1. This CDR3 region has 15 residues. The V gene end was trimmed by 7 bases and the J gene end by 7 bases; junction bases not matched to a gene: 12. Looked up from germline, CDR1 is SQVTM and CDR2 is ANQGSEA. The CDR3 coding sequence is TGCAGCGCCGAATCGGGACAGGGGGGGTGGAATGAGCAGTTCTTC. It encodes CSAESGQGGWNEQFF.

The chain employs TRBV27 and TRBJ2-4; TRBD2 is a possible D gene (6 bases). TRBJ2-7 matches the DNA end more closely, so the J call is doubtful. The CDR3 is 13 residues long. Germline CDR1 and CDR2: MNHEY and SMNVEV (reference sequence). The CDR3 region has the DNA TGTGCCAGCAGCGGGGACGGAGGGAGCGAGCAGTACTTC. Encoded protein: CASSGDGGSEQYF.

The rearrangement links TRBV3-1 to TRBJ2-3; the D is unclear. CDR1 and CDR2 from the germline V gene are LGHDT and YNNKEL (reference sequence). The V gene lost 1 base and the J gene lost 3 bases, with 5 bases spanning the gap. There are 13 residues in the CDR3. CDR3 sequence reads: CASSQVPTDTQYF. CDR3 bases: TGTGCCAGCAGCCAAGTCCCGACAGATACGCAGTATTTT.

This clonotype was recorded a few times. The DNA of the CDR3 is TGTGCCAGCAGCCAAGATTTTGGGATCGGGGGCTACACCTTC. This translates into CASSQDFGIGGYTF. This sequence joins TRBV14 and TRBJ1-2, with D uncertain. Trimming removed 0 bases from V and 8 bases from J, with 13 bases in between. The germline V gene encodes CDR1 SGHDN and CDR2 FVKESK. The CDR3 is made up of 14 amino acids.

This chain joins TRBV20-1 and TRBJ2-5; TRBD2 agrees at 9 bases. After removal of 1 base from V and 0 bases from J, the junction contained 3 bases not matched to a gene. The CDR3 runs 15 residues. Per germline, CDR1 DFQATT and CDR2 SNEGSKA (reference sequence). CDR3 sequence: CSARASGEYQETQYF. DNA of the CDR3: TGCAGTGCTAGAGCTAGCGGGGAGTACCAAGAGACCCAGTACTTC.

The chain uses TRBV2 and TRBJ1-2, with D tentatively TRBD1 (6 bases). Germline CDR1 reads SNHLY; CDR2 reads FYNNEI. V dropped 7 bases and J dropped 6 bases, with 21 bases sitting between them. CDR3 length: 15 amino acids. Here the CDR3 reads CASTSKDSLGNGYTF. The CDR3 region has the DNA TGTGCCAGCACTTCAAAGGACAGCCTAGGAAATGGCTACACCTTC.